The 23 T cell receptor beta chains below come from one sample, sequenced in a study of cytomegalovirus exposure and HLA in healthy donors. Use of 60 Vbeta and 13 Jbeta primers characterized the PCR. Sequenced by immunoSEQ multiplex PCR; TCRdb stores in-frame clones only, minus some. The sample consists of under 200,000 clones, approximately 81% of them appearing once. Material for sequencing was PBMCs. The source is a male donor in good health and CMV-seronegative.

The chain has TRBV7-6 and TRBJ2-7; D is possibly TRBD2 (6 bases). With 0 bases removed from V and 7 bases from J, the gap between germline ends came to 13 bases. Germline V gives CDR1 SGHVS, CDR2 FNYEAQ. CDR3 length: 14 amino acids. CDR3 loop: CASSLAGGAGEQYF. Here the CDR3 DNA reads TGTGCCAGCAGCTTAGCTGGCGGGGCGGGAGAGCAGTACTTC.

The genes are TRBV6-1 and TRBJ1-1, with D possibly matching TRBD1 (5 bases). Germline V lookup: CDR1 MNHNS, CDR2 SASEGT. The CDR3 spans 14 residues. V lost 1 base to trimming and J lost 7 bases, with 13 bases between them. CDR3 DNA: TGTGCCAGCAGTGAAGGGGGGGGTCGGGGTGAAGCTTTCTTT. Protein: CASSEGGGRGEAFF.

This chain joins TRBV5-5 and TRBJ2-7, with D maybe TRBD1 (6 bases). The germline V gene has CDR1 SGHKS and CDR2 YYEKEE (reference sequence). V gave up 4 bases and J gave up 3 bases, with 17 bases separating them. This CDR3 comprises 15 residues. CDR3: CASSPSWDTLYEQYF. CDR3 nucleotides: TGTGCCAGCAGCCCTTCTTGGGACACTCTCTACGAGCAGTACTTC.

As DNA, the CDR3 is TGTGCCAGCAGTTTGGAAGCGTACCGATCTGGGGCCAACGTCCTGACTTTC. Protein: CASSLEAYRSGANVLTF. V is TRBV28 and J is TRBJ2-6; D unresolved. The CDR3 sequence is 17 residues long. V lost 3 bases to trimming and J lost 1 base, with 13 bases between them. Germline CDR1 MDHEN, CDR2 SYDVKM.

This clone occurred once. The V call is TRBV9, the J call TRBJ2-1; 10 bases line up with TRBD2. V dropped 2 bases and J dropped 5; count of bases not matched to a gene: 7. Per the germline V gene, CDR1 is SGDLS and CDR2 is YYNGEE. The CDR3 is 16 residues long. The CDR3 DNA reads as TGTGCCAGCAGCGTTGCTTTAACTAGCGGGGACAATGAGCAGTTCTTC. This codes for CASSVALTSGDNEQFF.

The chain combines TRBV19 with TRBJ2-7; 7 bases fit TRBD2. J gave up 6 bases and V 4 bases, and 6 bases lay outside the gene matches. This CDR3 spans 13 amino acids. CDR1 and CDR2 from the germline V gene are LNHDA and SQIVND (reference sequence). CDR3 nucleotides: TGTGCCAGTAGTAGGTCGGGGGAGGGCGAGCAGTACTTC. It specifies CASSRSGEGEQYF.

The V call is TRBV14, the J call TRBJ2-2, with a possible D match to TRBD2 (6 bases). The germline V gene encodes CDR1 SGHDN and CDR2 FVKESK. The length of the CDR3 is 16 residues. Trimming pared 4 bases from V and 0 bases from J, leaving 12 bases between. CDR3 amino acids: CASSPRRGPNTGELFF. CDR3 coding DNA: TGTGCCAGCAGCCCCCGGCGGGGCCCGAACACCGGGGAGCTGTTTTTT.

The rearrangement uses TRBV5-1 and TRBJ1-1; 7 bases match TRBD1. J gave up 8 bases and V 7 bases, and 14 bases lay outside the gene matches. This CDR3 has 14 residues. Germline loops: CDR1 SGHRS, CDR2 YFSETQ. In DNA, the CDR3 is TGCGCCAGCTCCCGGGAGGGACAGACCTCCGAAGCTTTCTTT. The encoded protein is CASSREGQTSEAFF. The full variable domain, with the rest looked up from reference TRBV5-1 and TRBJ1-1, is KAGVTQTPRYLIKTRGQQVTLSCSPISGHRSVSWYQQTPGQGLQFLFEYFSETQRNKGNFPGRFSGRQFSNSRSEMNVSTLELGDSALYLCASSREGQTSEAFFGQGTRLTVV.

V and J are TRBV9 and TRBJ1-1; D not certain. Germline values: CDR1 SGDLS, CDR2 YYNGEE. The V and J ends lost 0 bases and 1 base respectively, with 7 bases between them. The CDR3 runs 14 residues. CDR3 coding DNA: TGTGCCAGCAGCGTAGTAAGCTCGAACACTGAAGCTTTCTTT. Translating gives CASSVVSSNTEAFF.

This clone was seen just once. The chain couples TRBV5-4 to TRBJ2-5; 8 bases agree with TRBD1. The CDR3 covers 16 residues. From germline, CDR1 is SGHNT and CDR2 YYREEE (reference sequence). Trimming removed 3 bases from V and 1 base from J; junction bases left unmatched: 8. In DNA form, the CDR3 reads TGTGCCAGCAGCTCAGGGGGCGCGGGTTCCCAAGAGACCCAGTACTTC. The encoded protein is CASSSGGAGSQETQYF.

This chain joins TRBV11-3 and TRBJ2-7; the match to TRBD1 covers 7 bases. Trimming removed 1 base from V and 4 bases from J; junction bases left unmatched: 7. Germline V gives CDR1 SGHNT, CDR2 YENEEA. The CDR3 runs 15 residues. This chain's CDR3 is CASSLGMGTAYEQYF. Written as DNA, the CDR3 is TGTGCCAGCAGCTTAGGGATGGGGACAGCGTACGAGCAGTACTTC.

CDR3 amino acids: CASSNPSVGGLSNQPQHF. The CDR3 coding sequence is TGTGCCAGCAGCAACCCCTCCGTCGGGGGGTTGAGCAATCAGCCCCAGCATTTT. This sequence joins TRBV7-2 and TRBJ1-5, with D possibly TRBD1 on 5 matching bases. V was pared by 5 bases and J by 1 base, with 21 bases between. In germline, CDR1 is SGHTA, CDR2 FQGNSA. This CDR3 region has 18 residues.

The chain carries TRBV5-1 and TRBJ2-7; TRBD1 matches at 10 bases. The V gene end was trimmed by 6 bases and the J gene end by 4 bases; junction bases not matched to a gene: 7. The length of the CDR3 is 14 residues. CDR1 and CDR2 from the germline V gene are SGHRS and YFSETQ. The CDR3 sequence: CASNTGQGVYEQYF. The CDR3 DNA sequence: TGCGCCAGCAACACCGGACAGGGGGTATACGAGCAGTACTTC. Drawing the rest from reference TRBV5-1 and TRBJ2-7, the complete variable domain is KAGVTQTPRYLIKTRGQQVTLSCSPISGHRSVSWYQQTPGQGLQFLFEYFSETQRNKGNFPGRFSGRQFSNSRSEMNVSTLELGDSALYLCASNTGQGVYEQYFGPGTRLTVT.

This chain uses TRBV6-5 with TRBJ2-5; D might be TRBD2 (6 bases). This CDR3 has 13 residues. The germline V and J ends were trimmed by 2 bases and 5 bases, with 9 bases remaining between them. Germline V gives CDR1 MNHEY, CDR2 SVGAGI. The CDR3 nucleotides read TGTGCCAGCAGTTACCCCGCGGGGGAGACCCAGTACTTC. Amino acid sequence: CASSYPAGETQYF.

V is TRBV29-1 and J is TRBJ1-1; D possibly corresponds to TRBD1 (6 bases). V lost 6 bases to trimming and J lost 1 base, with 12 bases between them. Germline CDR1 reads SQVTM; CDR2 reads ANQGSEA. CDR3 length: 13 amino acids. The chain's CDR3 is CSVGTGQNTEAFF. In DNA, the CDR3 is TGCAGCGTGGGCACAGGGCAGAACACTGAAGCTTTCTTT.

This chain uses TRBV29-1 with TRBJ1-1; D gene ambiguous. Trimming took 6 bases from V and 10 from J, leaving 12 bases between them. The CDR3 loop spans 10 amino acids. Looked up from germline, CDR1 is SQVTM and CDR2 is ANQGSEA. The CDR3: CSVGDAGAFF. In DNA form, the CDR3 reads TGCAGCGTGGGAGACGCGGGAGCTTTCTTT. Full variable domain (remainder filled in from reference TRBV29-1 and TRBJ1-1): SAVISQKPSRDICQRGTSLTIQCQVDSQVTMMFWYRQQPGQSLTLIATANQGSEATYESGFVIDKFPISRPNLTFSTLTVSNMSPEDSSIYLCSVGDAGAFFGQGTRLTVV.

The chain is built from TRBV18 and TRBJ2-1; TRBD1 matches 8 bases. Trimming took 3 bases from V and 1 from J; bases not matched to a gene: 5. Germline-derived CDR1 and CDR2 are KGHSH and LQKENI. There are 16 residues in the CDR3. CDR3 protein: CASSPGTGPSYNEQFF. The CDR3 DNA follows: TGTGCCAGCTCACCTGGGACAGGACCTTCCTACAATGAGCAGTTCTTC.

DNA of the CDR3: TGTGCCAGCAGCTTAGCGCGGTCCAGGGAGGACATTCAGTACTTC. As protein: CASSLARSREDIQYF. The chain links TRBV11-1 to TRBJ2-4; tentative D call: TRBD2 (6 bases). Germline CDR1 reads SGHAT; CDR2 reads FQDESV (reference sequence). The CDR3 covers 15 residues. The ends were cut back, 0 bases at V and 8 bases at J, with 14 bases in the middle.

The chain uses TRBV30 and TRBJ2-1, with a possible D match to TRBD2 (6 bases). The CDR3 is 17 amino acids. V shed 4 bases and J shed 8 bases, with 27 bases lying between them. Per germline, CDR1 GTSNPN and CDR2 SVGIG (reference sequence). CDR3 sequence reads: CAWTHPRGGIGIHEQFF. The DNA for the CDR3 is TGTGCCTGGACGCATCCCCGTGGCGGGATAGGGATCCATGAGCAGTTCTTC. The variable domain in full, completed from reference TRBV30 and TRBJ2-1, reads SQTIHQWPATLVQPVGSPLSLECTVEGTSNPNLYWYRQAAGRGLQLLFYSVGIGQISSEVPQNLSASRPQDRQFILSSKKLLLSDSGFYLCAWTHPRGGIGIHEQFFGPGTRLTVL.

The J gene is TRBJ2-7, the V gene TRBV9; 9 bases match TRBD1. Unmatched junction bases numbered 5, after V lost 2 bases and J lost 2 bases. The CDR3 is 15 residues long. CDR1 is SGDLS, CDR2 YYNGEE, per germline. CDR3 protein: CASSVGGTGTYEQYF. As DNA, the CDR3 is TGTGCCAGCAGCGTGGGCGGGACAGGGACCTACGAGCAGTACTTC. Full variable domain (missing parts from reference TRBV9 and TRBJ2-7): DSGVTQTPKHLITATGQRVTLRCSPRSGDLSVYWYQQSLDQGLQFLIQYYNGEERAKGNILERFSAQQFPDLHSELNLSSLELGDSALYFCASSVGGTGTYEQYFGPGTRLTVT.

The CDR3 spells CASSPMGRNQPQHF. DNA for the CDR3: TGTGCCAGCAGCCCGATGGGCAGAAATCAGCCCCAGCATTTT. The gene calls are TRBV6-6 and TRBJ1-5; D unresolved. The CDR3 contains 14 residues. Trimming pared 6 bases from V and 4 bases from J, leaving 13 bases between. CDR1 is MNHNY, CDR2 SVGAGI, per germline (reference sequence).

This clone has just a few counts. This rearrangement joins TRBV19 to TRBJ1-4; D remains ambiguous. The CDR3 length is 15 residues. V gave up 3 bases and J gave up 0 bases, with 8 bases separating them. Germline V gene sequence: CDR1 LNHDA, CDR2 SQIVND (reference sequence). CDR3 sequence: CASSIGSATNEKLFF. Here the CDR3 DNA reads TGTGCCAGTAGTATTGGCAGTGCAACTAATGAAAAACTGTTTTTT.

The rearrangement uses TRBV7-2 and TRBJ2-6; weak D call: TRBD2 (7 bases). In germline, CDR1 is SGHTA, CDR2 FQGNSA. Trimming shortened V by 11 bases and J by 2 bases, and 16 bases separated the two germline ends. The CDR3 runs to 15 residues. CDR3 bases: TGTGCCGCGAAGGGGGGGGGTCCTGGGGCCAACGTCCTGACTTTC. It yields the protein CAAKGGGPGANVLTF.